The 22 T cell receptor beta chains presented below share a single source sample, sequenced in a study of cytomegalovirus exposure and HLA in healthy donors. The study ran its PCR with 60 Vbeta and 13 Jbeta primers. Here immunoSEQ multiplex PCR was the method, and the copy in TCRdb shows in-frame clones only, minus some. This table has about 190,000 clones, 84% appearing once. The sample was PBMCs. These receptors all stem from a boy aged 5-17 years in good health and CMV-seronegative.

The chain has TRBV2 and TRBJ2-3, with 7 positions matching TRBD2. The CDR3 has 16 residues. Germline CDR1 reads SNHLY; CDR2 reads FYNNEI. V shed 3 bases, J shed 5 bases, and the junction held 11 bases outside the gene matches. The CDR3 DNA reads as TGTGCCAGCAGTGAGTTTGCGGGAGTGCAGGGAGATACGCAGTATTTT. Translation gives CASSEFAGVQGDTQYF.

The chain employs TRBV7-2 and TRBJ2-7; weak D call: TRBD2 (6 bases). Germline V lookup: CDR1 SGHTA, CDR2 FQGNSA. V was pared by 4 bases and J by 7 bases, with 23 bases between. The length of the CDR3 is 16 residues. The CDR3: CASSSRGDSLTGEQYF. DNA of the CDR3: TGTGCCAGCAGCTCCCGCGGGGACTCACTTACTGGGGAGCAGTACTTC.

The chain links TRBV2 to TRBJ1-2, with D perhaps matching TRBD1 (5 bases). Trimming took 6 bases from V and 4 from J, leaving 12 bases between them. CDR1 SNHLY and CDR2 FYNNEI come from the germline V gene. CDR3 length: 13 amino acids. CDR3 in DNA: TGTGCCAGCAGGAGGACATCGAGCTATGGCTACACCTTC. This gives the protein CASRRTSSYGYTF.

This chain uses TRBV5-1 with TRBJ2-5; D is uncertain. Germline CDR1 reads SGHRS; CDR2 reads YFSETQ. The V end was cut by 3 bases, the J end by 2 bases, with 5 bases between. CDR3 length: 12 residues. CDR3 sequence: CASSYAQETQYF. The CDR3 nucleotides read TGCGCCAGCAGCTACGCGCAAGAGACCCAGTACTTC.

V gene TRBV20-1 combines with J gene TRBJ1-1; no firm D call. The CDR3 is 11 residues long. The germline V gene has CDR1 DFQATT and CDR2 SNEGSKA (reference sequence). V dropped 4 bases and J dropped 0 bases, with 3 bases sitting between them. CDR3 protein: CSAIMNTEAFF. CDR3 bases: TGCAGTGCTATAATGAACACTGAAGCTTTCTTT.

The chain uses TRBV5-1 and TRBJ2-7; TRBD2 agrees at 9 bases. From germline, CDR1 is SGHRS and CDR2 YFSETQ. This CDR3 comprises 17 residues. With V trimmed by 2 bases and J by 4 bases, 13 bases remained unmatched. CDR3 bases: TGCGCCAGCAGCTTCTACCCACCCGGGACTAGCTCGTACGAGCAGTACTTC. As protein: CASSFYPPGTSSYEQYF.

Only a few counts were recorded for this clone. The chain employs TRBV6-6 and TRBJ2-7, with a possible D match to TRBD1 (5 bases). The CDR3 is 11 amino acids. CDR1 MNHNY and CDR2 SVGAGI come from the germline V gene (reference sequence). V was pared by 4 bases and J by 5 bases, with 6 bases between. The CDR3 nucleotides are TGTGCCAGCAGTTCAGGGAACGAGCAGTACTTC. Translated: CASSSGNEQYF.

J is TRBJ1-4 and V is TRBV18; TRBD1 matches at 7 bases. The J segment lost 6 bases and the V segment lost 1 base, leaving 8 bases of the junction unmatched. This CDR3 region has 16 residues. Germline assignment: CDR1 KGHSH and CDR2 LQKENI. The CDR3 bases are TGTGCCAGCTCACCACAAAGACAGGGTCCCTATGAAAAACTGTTTTTT. Translating it yields CASSPQRQGPYEKLFF.

V gene TRBV5-4 combines with J gene TRBJ2-2; weak D call: TRBD2 (6 bases). The length of the CDR3 is 15 residues. Germline CDR1 reads SGHNT; CDR2 reads YYREEE (reference sequence). Trimming cost V 1 base and J 4 bases, with 11 bases left between them. The CDR3 is CASSLRLASTGELFF. The CDR3 coding sequence is TGTGCCAGCAGCTTGCGGCTAGCGAGCACCGGGGAGCTGTTTTTT.

For this clone: A junction end diverges from the germline sequence, so it may reflect a read error. V usage is TRBV4-1 and J usage is TRBJ2-7, with a possible D match to TRBD1 (5 bases). The germline V gene has CDR1 MGHRA and CDR2 YSYEKL. This CDR3 spans 15 amino acids. As DNA, the CDR3 is TGCGCCAGCAGTCAAGACAGTTCATGGAGATACGAGCAGTACTTC. Amino acids: CASSQDSSWRYEQYF.

The rearrangement joins TRBV6-5 to TRBJ1-2, with TRBD1 matching 7 bases. Germline V lookup: CDR1 MNHEY, CDR2 SVGAGI. The CDR3 runs 13 residues. The trim removed 4 bases at V and 5 bases at J, leaving 4 bases unmatched. CDR3 bases: TGTGCCAGCAGTTGGGGACAGAGGTATGGCTACACCTTC. As protein: CASSWGQRYGYTF.

This CDR3 is CASSMSAPSNQPQHF. The CDR3 DNA is TGTGCCAGTAGTATGAGCGCACCTAGCAATCAGCCCCAGCATTTT. This chain connects TRBV19 to TRBJ1-5, with D unclear. The CDR3 extends over 15 amino acids. With 3 bases removed from V and 0 bases from J, the gap between germline ends came to 9 bases. CDR1 is LNHDA, CDR2 SQIVND, per germline (reference sequence). Full variable domain (remainder filled in from reference TRBV19 and TRBJ1-5): DGGITQSPKYLFRKEGQNVTLSCEQNLNHDAMYWYRQDPGQGLRLIYYSQIVNDFQKGDIAEGYSVSREKKESFPLTVTSAQKNPTAFYLCASSMSAPSNQPQHFGDGTRLSIL.

This clone has a single count. This rearrangement joins TRBV6-5 to TRBJ1-2, with TRBD1 identical over 7 bases. From germline, CDR1 is MNHEY and CDR2 SVGAGI. V was pared by 4 bases and J by 4 bases, with 12 bases of the junction left unmatched. The CDR3 sequence is 16 residues long. CDR3 sequence: CASSWRTGWVPYGYTF. The CDR3, as DNA: TGTGCCAGCAGTTGGCGGACAGGTTGGGTCCCCTATGGCTACACCTTC.

J is TRBJ2-3 and V is TRBV2, with 7 bases aligning to TRBD2. This CDR3 is built from 17 residues. Germline loops: CDR1 SNHLY, CDR2 FYNNEI. The J segment lost 2 bases and the V segment lost 5 bases, leaving 13 bases of the junction unmatched. CDR3 sequence reads: CASSTTSVPRATDTQYF. The DNA of the CDR3 is TGTGCCAGCAGTACTACTAGCGTACCTAGGGCCACAGATACGCAGTATTTT.

V gene TRBV19 combines with J gene TRBJ1-1; the D is unclear. The CDR3 spans 14 residues. Germline CDR1 is LNHDA and CDR2 is SQIVND (reference sequence). V was cut by 3 bases and J by 8 bases, with 16 bases left in between. The CDR3 DNA reads TGTGCCAGTAGTATTGTTCAAGGCGCGGGGGAAGCTTTCTTT. Amino acids: CASSIVQGAGEAFF.

This clone has only a few counts. This chain uses TRBV5-1 with TRBJ2-5; tentatively, D is TRBD1 (5 bases). From germline, CDR1 is SGHRS and CDR2 YFSETQ. CDR3 size: 13 residues. Trimming stripped 7 bases from V and 5 bases from J, with 15 bases between. The CDR3 reads CASGHRRHETQYF. CDR3 sequence (DNA): TGCGCCAGCGGACATCGAAGACACGAGACCCAGTACTTC. Drawing the rest from reference TRBV5-1 and TRBJ2-5, the complete variable domain is KAGVTQTPRYLIKTRGQQVTLSCSPISGHRSVSWYQQTPGQGLQFLFEYFSETQRNKGNFPGRFSGRQFSNSRSEMNVSTLELGDSALYLCASGHRRHETQYFGPGTRLLVL.

The V and J genes are TRBV6-5 and TRBJ2-1, with 10 bases lining up with TRBD2. V dropped 5 bases and J dropped 5; count of bases not matched to a gene: 3. Germline V gene lookup returns CDR1 MNHEY and CDR2 SVGAGI. CDR3 length equals 14 residues. The CDR3 DNA follows: TGTGCCAGCAGTCTAGCGGGAGCAAACAATGAGCAGTTCTTC. Translating it yields CASSLAGANNEQFF.

The chain is built from TRBV28 and TRBJ1-1; possibly TRBD1 for D (5 bases). Trimming pared 4 bases from V and 1 base from J, leaving 13 bases between. The CDR3 sequence is 15 residues long. Per germline, CDR1 MDHEN and CDR2 SYDVKM. In nucleotides, the CDR3 is TGTGCCAGCAGTTCAGTACAGGTACCGAACACTGAAGCTTTCTTT. Amino acid sequence: CASSSVQVPNTEAFF.

The chain has TRBV11-2 and TRBJ1-2; 8 bases align to TRBD1. The CDR3 contains 16 residues. Germline CDR1 is SGHAT and CDR2 is FQNNGV. J gave up 7 bases and V 5 bases, and 15 bases lay outside the gene matches. The CDR3: CASSMRRGRGASGYTF. The CDR3, as DNA: TGTGCCAGCAGCATGCGCAGGGGGCGCGGGGCTTCTGGCTACACCTTC.

This rearrangement joins TRBV6-5 to TRBJ2-3, with no clear D. CDR3 length equals 15 residues. Trimming took off 5 bases at V and 3 bases at J, with 15 bases between the two ends. Per germline, CDR1 MNHEY and CDR2 SVGAGI. CDR3 loop: CASSQGVSGTDTQYF. CDR3 nucleotide sequence: TGTGCCAGCAGTCAAGGAGTAAGTGGTACAGATACGCAGTATTTT.

The chain has TRBV7-2 and TRBJ1-5; D gene unclear. V lost 2 bases, J lost 4 bases, and 15 bases lay in between. In germline, CDR1 is SGHTA, CDR2 FQGNSA. The CDR3 is 16 amino acids. The DNA for the CDR3 is TGTGCCAGCAGCTTACACGGCAGGTCGTGGAATCAGCCCCAGCATTTT. Translation: CASSLHGRSWNQPQHF.

The chain employs TRBV9 and TRBJ2-2; 13 bases match TRBD2. CDR3 length: 17 amino acids. In germline, CDR1 is SGDLS, CDR2 YYNGEE. V was pared by 4 bases and J by 5 bases, with 8 bases of the junction left unmatched. The CDR3 here is CASSFGLAGVRTGELFF. The CDR3 coding sequence is TGTGCCAGCAGCTTTGGACTAGCGGGAGTACGAACCGGGGAGCTGTTTTTT.